The sequence of this T cell receptor beta chain was determined in a study of blood T cells in healthy people across ages. To note about this clonotype: One end of the junction fails to match germline, which may point to a read error.

The CDR3 is 17 amino acids. Alongside a J-beta primer mix, a sample-barcoded 5' primer served in a second PCR lasting about 7 to 11 cycles. TCRdb reanalysed the 5' RACE reads using MiXCR and keeps one entry per CDR3 protein. Of about 800,000 distinct CDR3 sequences in the sample, 20% to 25% were seen once. The sample was also linked to a second study, of T cells of mothers and their children.

The V and J genes are TRBV12-3 or TRBV12-4 and TRBJ2-5, with 9 bases that match TRBD2. The sequencing input was blood. This clonotype was obtained from a boy aged 5 to 17 in good health. The CDR3 protein is CASSLGGTSRRQETRYF. The CDR3 DNA sequence: TGTGCCAGCAGTTTAGGGGGGACTAGCAGAAGACAAGAGACCCGGTACTTC.